This T cell receptor (beta chain) came from a study of T cell repertoires in cytomegalovirus infection. Each CDR3 protein gets one entry after TCRdb re-called the reads with MiXCR. This table has approximately 190,000 distinct CDR3 sequences, 28% appearing once. Germline assignment: CDR1 LGHNT and CDR2 FRNRAP. Trimming removed 7 bases at V and 2 bases at J, with 13 bases between. The CDR3 contains 14 residues. The sequenced sample consisted of PBMCs. The receptor's source is a human donor in good health (CMV status not recorded). Some clones in this sample may be carry-over from other donors' samples. This rearrangement joins TRBV12-5 to TRBJ2-3; no clear D. The CDR3 sequence: CASAKGTSTDTQYF. The CDR3 DNA sequence: TGTGCTAGTGCTAAAGGCACCTCCACAGATACGCAGTATTTT. Complete variable domain (other parts from reference TRBV12-5 and TRBJ2-3): DARVTQTPRHKVTEMGQEVTMRCQPILGHNTVFWYRQTMMQGLELLAYFRNRAPLDDSGMPKDRFSAEMPDATLATLKIQPSEPRDSAVYFCASAKGTSTDTQYFGPGTRLTVL.